One sample yielded the 28 T cell receptor beta chains listed below, sequenced in a study of CD8+CD57+ T cells in acquired aplastic anemia. Investigators profiled TCR beta VDJ and CDR3 from genomic DNA template. TCRdb passed the reads through MiXCR, listing each CDR3 protein once. The top ten clones hold less than 9.5% of a sample with a few hundred thousand distinct CDR3 sequences, approximately 55% of them seen once. The sample consisted of sorted CD4+, CD8+, or CD8+CD57+ T cells (not recorded which) from PBMCs. The source is a human donor with severe aplastic anemia or a healthy control (not recorded which).

As regards this clonotype: A read error may produce the germline difference seen at one junction end. The V and J genes are TRBV6-5 and TRBJ2-2; TRBD2 might be the D (5 bases). Looked up from germline, CDR1 is MNHEY and CDR2 is SVGAGI. The CDR3 length is 14 residues. This CDR3 reads CASSFWPNTGELSW. The CDR3 region has the DNA TGTGCCAGCAGTTTCTGGCCCAACACCGGGGAGCTGTCTTGG.

The J gene is TRBJ2-2, the V gene TRBV5-1; D is perhaps TRBD2 (6 bases). Germline V gene data show CDR1 as SGHRS and CDR2 as YFSETQ. CDR3 length: 18 residues. Trimming left V 4 bases short and J 0 bases short, with 19 bases between. CDR3 residues: CASSRPAPGGSNTGELFF. In DNA form, the CDR3 reads TGCGCCAGCAGCCGACCCGCGCCCGGGGGATCGAACACCGGGGAGCTGTTTTTT. The full variable domain, rest sourced from reference TRBV5-1 and TRBJ2-2, is KAGVTQTPRYLIKTRGQQVTLSCSPISGHRSVSWYQQTPGQGLQFLFEYFSETQRNKGNFPGRFSGRQFSNSRSEMNVSTLELGDSALYLCASSRPAPGGSNTGELFFGEGSRLTVL.

This chain uses TRBV20-1 with TRBJ2-6; no clear D gene. Trimming pared 0 bases from V and 1 base from J, leaving 7 bases between. Germline V lookup: CDR1 DFQATT, CDR2 SNEGSKA (reference sequence). CDR3 length: 15 residues. The CDR3 sequence is CSARDMDSGANVLTF. The CDR3 bases are TGCAGTGCTAGAGATATGGATTCTGGGGCCAACGTCCTGACTTTC.

The chain has TRBV2 and TRBJ1-1, with a weak D call TRBD1 (5 bases). Germline CDR1 reads SNHLY; CDR2 reads FYNNEI. The length of the CDR3 is 14 residues. V was clipped by 9 bases and J by 6 bases, with 20 bases between them. CDR3 nucleotides: TGTGCCAGTTCGAGGGGAGGGACGGGGGCTGAAGCTTTCTTT. This encodes CASSRGGTGAEAFF.

The sample holds many counts of this clonotype. This chain connects TRBV4-3 to TRBJ2-2, with D tentatively TRBD1 (5 bases). Trimming left V 4 bases short and J 7 bases short, with 16 bases between. The CDR3 is 15 residues long. CDR1 and CDR2 from the germline V gene are LGHNA and YSLEER. The CDR3 DNA sequence: TGCGCCAGCAGCCTTAACTCAGGGTTCCACGGGGAGCTGTTTTTT. Translated: CASSLNSGFHGELFF.

The chain employs TRBV7-9 and TRBJ2-7; TRBD2 is a possible D gene (6 bases). Trimming removed 5 bases at V and 2 bases at J, with 10 bases between. The CDR3 is 13 residues long. Germline lookup yields CDR1 SEHNR and CDR2 FQNEAQ (reference sequence). CDR3 residues: CASSRGSTYEQYF. CDR3 coding DNA: TGTGCCAGCAGCCGGGGGAGCACCTACGAGCAGTACTTC.

The chain couples TRBV11-2 to TRBJ2-7; perhaps TRBD2 as D (5 bases). There are 15 residues in the CDR3. Trimming took off 3 bases at V and 0 bases at J, with 12 bases between the two ends. The germline V gene has CDR1 SGHAT and CDR2 FQNNGV. In nucleotides, the CDR3 is TGTGCCAGCAGCTTGTATTGGGAGAACTCCTACGAGCAGTACTTC. The encoded protein is CASSLYWENSYEQYF.

J is TRBJ2-2 and V is TRBV10-1; weak D call: TRBD1 (5 bases). The germline CDR1 and CDR2 sequences are WNHNN and SYGVQD (reference sequence). With 1 base removed from V and 4 bases from J, the gap between germline ends came to 7 bases. The CDR3 contains 14 residues. The CDR3 DNA reads TGCGCCAGCAGTGAGTTCAGGGTCACCGGGGAGCTGTTTTTT. This encodes CASSEFRVTGELFF.

CDR3 in DNA: TGTGCCAGCAGTCCAGGGACAGTACAAGAGACCCAGTACTTC. Translated: CASSPGTVQETQYF. The chain couples TRBV12-3 or TRBV12-4 to TRBJ2-5; 7 positions match TRBD1. The ends lost 5 bases at V and 2 bases at J; junction bases unmatched: 5. The length of the CDR3 is 14 residues.

This rearrangement joins TRBV29-1 to TRBJ2-7; D perhaps matches TRBD2 (5 bases). The CDR3 runs to 13 residues. The germline V and J ends were trimmed by 2 bases and 4 bases, with 12 bases remaining between them. Germline CDR1 is SQVTM and CDR2 is ANQGSEA. CDR3 coding DNA: TGCAGCGTTGAAAGCGGACCTATATACGAGCAGTACTTC. This codes for CSVESGPIYEQYF.

This chain uses TRBV2 with TRBJ1-1; D is ambiguous. V shed 6 bases and J shed 1 base, with 9 bases lying between them. Germline V gene data show CDR1 as SNHLY and CDR2 as FYNNEI. The CDR3 spans 13 residues. CDR3 in DNA: TGTGCCAGCAGGATAACAGAGAACACTGAAGCTTTCTTT. Protein sequence: CASRITENTEAFF.

The V gene is TRBV4-1, the J gene TRBJ1-5, with D unclear. Germline-derived CDR1 and CDR2 are MGHRA and YSYEKL. The CDR3 consists of 14 residues. V lost 3 bases and J lost 5, with 11 bases in between. The DNA of the CDR3 is TGCGCCAGCAGCCAGACGGATCTGGATCAGCCCCAGCATTTT. As protein: CASSQTDLDQPQHF.

The chain recombines TRBV19 with TRBJ1-3; TRBD1 might be the D (5 bases). The ends were cut back, 6 bases at V and 2 bases at J, with 8 bases in the middle. The CDR3 has 13 residues. The V gene's germline CDR1 is LNHDA and CDR2 SQIVND (reference sequence). CDR3 nucleotides: TGTGCCAGTAGAAGGGGACCTGGAAACACCATATATTTT. This sequence encodes CASRRGPGNTIYF.

A remark on this clonotype: Mismatch with germline at one junction end may stem from a read error. This chain connects TRBV7-8 to TRBJ2-7; D not resolved. Germline lookup yields CDR1 SGHVS and CDR2 FQNEAQ. This CDR3 comprises 12 residues. The CDR3 nucleotides read TGCGCCAGCAGCCAAGAAAATTACGAGCAGTACTTC. It specifies CASSQENYEQYF.

The chain employs TRBV5-1 and TRBJ2-2; D may correspond to TRBD1 or TRBD2 (5 bases each). CDR1 and CDR2 (germline): SGHRS, YFSETQ. The V and J ends lost 3 bases and 4 bases respectively, with 13 bases between them. There are 15 residues in the CDR3. CDR3 residues: CASSSGPPGTGELFF. The CDR3, as DNA: TGCGCCAGCAGCTCGGGGCCACCAGGCACCGGGGAGCTGTTTTTT.

V usage is TRBV6-4 and J usage is TRBJ2-3, with 9 bases fitting TRBD2. The CDR3 loop spans 16 amino acids. CDR1 and CDR2 from the germline V gene are MRHNA and SNTAGT. Trimming at V came to 4 bases and at J to 4 bases, leaving 9 bases not matched to a gene. CDR3 residues: CASSVSQAGGPDTQYF. CDR3 nucleotide sequence: TGTGCCAGCAGTGTCTCCCAAGCGGGAGGCCCAGATACGCAGTATTTT.

DNA for the CDR3: TGCAGTGCTCCGGGGGTAGCGGGAGTCCAACATGAGCAGTTCTTC. Protein product: CSAPGVAGVQHEQFF. This sequence joins TRBV20-1 and TRBJ2-1, with 9 bases matching TRBD2. This CDR3 comprises 15 residues. From germline, CDR1 is DFQATT and CDR2 SNEGSKA (reference sequence). The junction had 13 bases not matched to a gene; V was cut back by 5 bases and J by 8 bases.

The V gene is TRBV24-1, the J gene TRBJ2-3; 7 bases align to TRBD1. Germline CDR1 is KGHDR and CDR2 is SFDVKD. The junction had 7 bases not matched to a gene; V was cut back by 7 bases and J by 4 bases. This CDR3 comprises 14 residues. For the CDR3, the DNA is TGTGCCACCAGCAAGACAGGGTACTCAGATACGCAGTATTTT. Translation gives CATSKTGYSDTQYF.

The V call is TRBV7-8, the J call TRBJ2-5, with TRBD2 matching 7 bases. The CDR3 consists of 14 residues. V was pared by 6 bases and J by 5 bases, with 9 bases of the junction left unmatched. Germline assignment: CDR1 SGHVS and CDR2 FQNEAQ. CDR3 sequence reads: CASRRVGGGETQYF. CDR3 DNA sequence: TGTGCCAGCAGACGAGTTGGGGGGGGGGAGACCCAGTACTTC.

In DNA, the CDR3 is TGCAGTGCCCCCGGCAGGGCCTACGAGCAGTACTTC. Amino acid sequence: CSAPGRAYEQYF. The chain employs TRBV20-1 and TRBJ2-7; possibly TRBD1 for D (5 bases). This CDR3 spans 12 amino acids. V gave up 6 bases and J gave up 2 bases, with 11 bases separating them. Germline CDR1 reads DFQATT; CDR2 reads SNEGSKA (reference sequence).

This rearrangement joins TRBV7-9 to TRBJ2-5; TRBD2 matches 11 bases. Trimming took 5 bases from V and 9 from J; bases not matched to a gene: 5. Per the germline V gene, CDR1 is SEHNR and CDR2 is FQNEAQ (reference sequence). The CDR3 spans 13 residues. The CDR3 coding sequence is TGTGCCAGCAGCCCTAGCGGGGGGCCCGCCCAGTACTTC. Amino acid sequence: CASSPSGGPAQYF.

This clonotype was detected many times. The chain carries TRBV9 and TRBJ1-6, with D perhaps TRBD1 (5 bases). CDR1 and CDR2 from the germline V gene are SGDLS and YYNGEE. The V end was cut by 4 bases, the J end by 5 bases, with 13 bases between. The CDR3 has 15 residues. CDR3 sequence: CASSPWDGHNSPLHF. CDR3 nucleotide sequence: TGTGCCAGCAGCCCCTGGGACGGCCATAATTCACCCCTCCACTTT.

The rearrangement uses TRBV14 and TRBJ1-2; 7 bases fit TRBD1. The CDR3 sequence is 14 residues long. Germline V gives CDR1 SGHDN, CDR2 FVKESK. V was pared by 4 bases and J by 9 bases, with 11 bases of the junction left unmatched. CDR3 coding DNA: TGTGCCAGCAGCCCAACGGGACAGTTATATAGCTACACCTTC. It yields the protein CASSPTGQLYSYTF.

The chain recombines TRBV5-1 with TRBJ2-7; 9 positions match TRBD2. CDR1 is SGHRS, CDR2 YFSETQ, per germline. The CDR3 sequence is 18 residues long. V shed 0 bases and J 0 bases; nucleotides not matched to a gene: 10. CDR3 sequence: CASSLGLAGFDGSYEQYF. For the CDR3, the DNA is TGCGCCAGCAGCTTGGGGCTAGCGGGGTTTGACGGCTCCTACGAGCAGTACTTC. Complete variable domain (other parts from reference TRBV5-1 and TRBJ2-7): KAGVTQTPRYLIKTRGQQVTLSCSPISGHRSVSWYQQTPGQGLQFLFEYFSETQRNKGNFPGRFSGRQFSNSRSEMNVSTLELGDSALYLCASSLGLAGFDGSYEQYFGPGTRLTVT.

V usage is TRBV19 and J usage is TRBJ2-1; TRBD2 matches at 11 bases. Germline V lookup: CDR1 LNHDA, CDR2 SQIVND (reference sequence). The ends lost 5 bases at V and 6 bases at J; junction bases unmatched: 9. The CDR3 sequence is 16 residues long. The chain's CDR3 is CASSPTSGSWGNEQFF. Here the CDR3 DNA reads TGTGCCAGTAGTCCCACTAGCGGGAGTTGGGGCAATGAGCAGTTCTTC.

V gene TRBV20-1 combines with J gene TRBJ2-5, with 11 bases fitting TRBD2. The germline V gene has CDR1 DFQATT and CDR2 SNEGSKA (reference sequence). The CDR3 has 15 residues. V shed 3 bases and J 4 bases; nucleotides not matched to a gene: 7. CDR3 sequence: CSARGSGGVGETQYF. The CDR3 coding sequence is TGCAGTGCTAGGGGTAGCGGGGGGGTCGGAGAGACCCAGTACTTC.

This clonotype was counted ten times or more. This chain joins TRBV5-8 and TRBJ1-2, with 9 bases fitting TRBD1. CDR3 length: 17 residues. V dropped 3 bases and J dropped 5; count of bases not matched to a gene: 14. Germline CDR1 and CDR2: SGHTS and YDEGEE. The CDR3 DNA reads as TGTGCCAGCAGCTCGGGCTCGCCGACAGGGGGAGGGTATGGCTACACCTTC. Translated, it gives CASSSGSPTGGGYGYTF.

This clonotype was seen ten or more times. The J gene is TRBJ1-2, the V gene TRBV7-9, with D maybe TRBD1 (5 bases). CDR3 size: 19 residues. Germline lookup yields CDR1 SEHNR and CDR2 FQNEAQ (reference sequence). Trimming shortened V by 1 base and J by 1 base, and 22 bases separated the two germline ends. CDR3 DNA sequence: TGTGCCAGCAGCTTAGGGAGGGGTTCTCCCGCAGCTGATAACTATGGCTACACCTTC. Protein: CASSLGRGSPAADNYGYTF.